The subject of this entry is one T cell receptor (beta chain). Recruitment covered 20 to 25 US areas and drew participants whose ages spanned about 18 to 95 years. The sample is drawn from a study of blood T cell repertoires in COVID-19. Across the whole study: Nucleic acid was either cDNA or gDNA, and it came from T cells, B-cell-depleted T cells, or PBMCs.

The data were produced by immunoSEQ multiplex PCR, yet TCRdb's version contains in-frame clones alone and is incomplete. The data contain about 220,000 clones, approximately 80% of them singletons. This CDR3 is 15 amino acids long. V lost 3 bases to trimming and J lost 8 bases; unmatched junction nucleotides: 7. Germline assignment: CDR1 SGHRS and CDR2 YFSETQ. Sequenced input: PBMCs or T cells enriched from blood (not recorded which). The chain uses TRBV5-1 and TRBJ1-6, with 8 bases matching TRBD1. The receptor comes from a woman between 40 and 50 years old with acute COVID-19. Here the CDR3 DNA reads TGCGCCAGCAGCTCGTCAGGGGGCCTGTATTCACCCCTCCACTTT. It specifies CASSSSGGLYSPLHF.